This TCR beta chain emerged from a study of T-cell memory formation after mild COVID-19. TCRdb fed the 5' RACE reads into MiXCR, producing one record per CDR3 protein. The data contain roughly 300,000 distinct CDR3 sequences, less than 9.5% of them singletons. As for this clonotype: Its antigen is undetermined.

Study-wide points: Later expanders leaned toward CD4+, whereas clones contracting from day 15 to 85 were balanced CD4/CD8. There was no confirmation that second-wave clones peaking on day 37 were SARS-CoV-2 specific. Mostly located in CM and EM were contracting CD4+ clones, with contracting CD8+ clones located in EMRA. Some clones that responded were present in memory (sampled pre-infection), which suggests cross-reactive memory joined.

The TCR was taken from a man younger than 30 who had mild COVID-19 (a few samples of this study predate the infection). Cell type and time point are not known. The sample taken for sequencing was PBMCs or a T cell subset sorted from them (not recorded which).

For the CDR3, the DNA is TGTGCCAGCAACCCCGGGGGGACAGTATTACATGGCTACACCTTC. As protein: CASNPGGTVLHGYTF. V is TRBV5-6 and J is TRBJ1-2; 7 bases are shared with TRBD1. CDR1 and CDR2 (germline): SGHDT, YYEEEE. The CDR3 extends over 15 amino acids. The V segment lost 6 bases and the J segment 6 bases; nucleotides outside the gene matches: 14.